Each of the 26 T cell receptor beta chains below was sequenced from the same sample in a study of control samples from healthy donors and cancer patients. The repertoire was sequenced with immunoSEQ multiplex PCR; TCRdb's copy has only in-frame clones and lacks some. The sample carries 70,000 to 95,000 clones, approximately 90% recorded once. The sequenced sample was blood. Receptors were obtained from a woman aged 25 to 45 in good health.

This CDR3 is CASSGYNEQFF. CDR3 DNA sequence: TGTGCCAGCAGCGGGTACAATGAGCAGTTCTTC. The V and J genes are TRBV9 and TRBJ2-1; D unclear. This CDR3 has 11 amino acids. The V gene lost 3 bases and the J gene lost 4 bases, with 2 bases spanning the gap. CDR1 and CDR2 from the germline V gene are SGDLS and YYNGEE.

About this clone itself: The junction departs from germline at one end; a sequencing error may be responsible. CDR3 DNA sequence: TGTGCCAGCCGTTTAATGAATCAGCCCCAGCATTTT. Translated: CASRLMNQPQHF. V is TRBV12-3 or TRBV12-4 and J is TRBJ1-5; D is undetermined. CDR3 size: 12 residues.

CDR3 sequence: CASSPRDRHTEAFF. Here the CDR3 DNA reads TGTGCCAGCAGTCCCAGGGACAGACACACTGAAGCTTTCTTT. The V call is TRBV28, the J call TRBJ1-1, with TRBD1 identical over 7 bases. The CDR3 is 14 amino acids. CDR1 is MDHEN, CDR2 SYDVKM, per germline. V shed 5 bases, J shed 3 bases, and the junction held 6 bases outside the gene matches.

CDR3 in amino acids: CASSWDTGERAFF. CDR3 nucleotide sequence: TGTGCCAGCAGCTGGGATACAGGGGAACGAGCTTTCTTT. The chain uses TRBV5-6 and TRBJ1-1; 7 bases match TRBD1. V lost 3 bases to trimming and J lost 10 bases; unmatched junction nucleotides: 9. Germline V gene sequence: CDR1 SGHDT, CDR2 YYEEEE. This CDR3 contains 13 residues.

The V gene is TRBV5-1, the J gene TRBJ1-2; 7 positions match TRBD1. Germline assignment: CDR1 SGHRS and CDR2 YFSETQ. CDR3 length: 15 residues. Trimming took 3 bases from V and 4 from J; bases not matched to a gene: 9. The CDR3 nucleotides are TGCGCCAGCAGCTGGGAGACAGGGAGGATCTATGGCTACACCTTC. This codes for CASSWETGRIYGYTF. Based on the CDR3 plus reference TRBV5-1 and TRBJ1-2, the full variable domain is KAGVTQTPRYLIKTRGQQVTLSCSPISGHRSVSWYQQTPGQGLQFLFEYFSETQRNKGNFPGRFSGRQFSNSRSEMNVSTLELGDSALYLCASSWETGRIYGYTFGSGTRLTVV.

The gene calls are TRBV18 and TRBJ1-4, with D perhaps TRBD1 (5 bases). The CDR3 contains 17 residues. With 0 bases removed from V and 6 bases from J, the gap between germline ends came to 17 bases. Germline CDR1 reads KGHSH; CDR2 reads LQKENI. CDR3 region: CASSPPRGGTLDEKLFF. CDR3 nucleotides: TGTGCCAGCTCACCACCCCGCGGAGGGACCTTGGATGAAAAACTGTTTTTT.

The chain uses TRBV6-5 and TRBJ1-1; D remains unclear. The ends were cut back, 8 bases at V and 4 bases at J, with 11 bases in the middle. Per germline, CDR1 MNHEY and CDR2 SVGAGI. The CDR3 extends over 12 amino acids. Written as DNA, the CDR3 is TGTGCCAGCTGGGAGGGTGTCACTGAAGCTTTCTTT. Its translation is CASWEGVTEAFF.

The rearrangement joins TRBV19 to TRBJ2-1; 9 bases are shared with TRBD2. Germline trimming cut 1 base from V and 8 bases from J; bases unmatched to any gene: 6. Looked up from germline, CDR1 is LNHDA and CDR2 is SQIVND (reference sequence). The CDR3 contains 15 residues. DNA of the CDR3: TGTGCCAGTAGTATAGTTAGCGGGAGAGGGTATGAGCAGTTCTTC. This translates into CASSIVSGRGYEQFF.

This chain links TRBV5-1 with TRBJ1-4; D gene ambiguous. Germline lookup yields CDR1 SGHRS and CDR2 YFSETQ. The CDR3 totals 13 residues. The V and J ends lost 7 bases and 0 bases respectively, with 7 bases between them. As DNA, the CDR3 is TGCGCCAGCTCCGGAGCAACTAATGAAAAACTGTTTTTT. This translates into CASSGATNEKLFF.

A few counts support this clone. The chain combines TRBV6-5 with TRBJ1-5; 7 nucleotides line up with TRBD1. From germline, CDR1 is MNHEY and CDR2 SVGAGI. Trimming removed 6 bases from V and 6 bases from J; junction bases left unmatched: 8. The CDR3 is 14 residues long. The CDR3 DNA sequence: TGTGCCAGCAGCGACAGGGCAGACGGTCAGCCCCAGCATTTT. This sequence encodes CASSDRADGQPQHF.

The chain links TRBV9 to TRBJ1-4, with D uncertain. CDR3 size: 16 residues. Germline assignment: CDR1 SGDLS and CDR2 YYNGEE. V was trimmed by 0 bases and J by 0 bases, leaving 9 bases between them. CDR3 coding DNA: TGTGCCAGCAGCGTAGGACCCACCGCAACTAATGAAAAACTGTTTTTT. Its protein is CASSVGPTATNEKLFF.

V usage is TRBV9 and J usage is TRBJ2-7; D perhaps matches TRBD2 (6 bases). The CDR3 runs to 14 residues. Germline CDR1 SGDLS, CDR2 YYNGEE. Trimming took off 3 bases at V and 0 bases at J, with 10 bases between the two ends. The CDR3 reads CASSASGPSYEQYF. CDR3 coding DNA: TGTGCCAGCAGCGCGAGCGGGCCCTCCTACGAGCAGTACTTC.

This chain uses TRBV3-1 (or the pseudogene TRBV3-2) with TRBJ2-3; 16 bases are a match to TRBD2. The V segment lost 5 bases and the J segment 3 bases; nucleotides outside the gene matches: 5. The length of the CDR3 is 17 residues. The V gene's germline CDR1 is LGHDT and CDR2 YNNKEL (reference sequence). The CDR3 nucleotides are TGTGCCAGCAGCTTCGGGACTAGCGGGAGGGTAACAGATACGCAGTATTTT. It translates to CASSFGTSGRVTDTQYF.

The CDR3 is CATSSFRTGSSGELFF. CDR3 in DNA: TGTGCCACCAGCAGTTTTAGGACAGGGAGCTCCGGGGAGCTGTTTTTT. The V gene is TRBV15, the J gene TRBJ2-2; 8 bases fit TRBD1. CDR1 is LNHNV, CDR2 YYDKDF, per germline (reference sequence). CDR3 length equals 16 residues. After removal of 3 bases from V and 6 bases from J, the junction contained 9 bases not matched to a gene.

This clone was counted once. This chain uses TRBV27 with TRBJ2-3, with no clear D. The CDR3 is 11 amino acids. Germline V gene lookup returns CDR1 MNHEY and CDR2 SMNVEV (reference sequence). With 11 bases removed from V and 3 bases from J, the gap between germline ends came to 9 bases. CDR3 sequence reads: CAASGTDTQYF. The CDR3 nucleotides read TGTGCCGCGTCGGGTACAGATACGCAGTATTTT.

This chain joins TRBV11-3 and TRBJ1-1; D is perhaps TRBD1 (5 bases). Trimming left V 1 base short and J 3 bases short, with 9 bases between. Per germline, CDR1 SGHNT and CDR2 YENEEA. This CDR3 region has 14 residues. For the CDR3, the DNA is TGTGCCAGCAGCTTAGGGGGCAAGGACACTGAAGCTTTCTTT. Translated, it gives CASSLGGKDTEAFF.

The chain links TRBV15 to TRBJ1-5; D is perhaps TRBD1 (5 bases). The CDR3 covers 17 residues. Looked up from germline, CDR1 is LNHNV and CDR2 is YYDKDF (reference sequence). Trimming took 0 bases from V and 3 from J, leaving 15 bases between them. The CDR3 reads CATSREGVGQINQPQHF. The CDR3 DNA reads TGTGCCACCAGCAGAGAGGGGGTAGGTCAGATCAATCAGCCCCAGCATTTT.

V and J are TRBV25-1 and TRBJ2-7; D perhaps matches TRBD1 (6 bases). The V end was cut by 6 bases, the J end by 3 bases, with 18 bases between. The CDR3 runs 15 residues. Looked up from germline, CDR1 is MGHDK and CDR2 is SYGVNS. The CDR3 DNA reads as TGTGCCAGCAGCCACACCGGGACATCAGGCTACGAGCAGTACTTC. This translates into CASSHTGTSGYEQYF.

The chain combines TRBV7-3 with TRBJ1-2, with D perhaps matching TRBD1 (5 bases). This CDR3 has 13 residues. V was trimmed by 6 bases and J by 4 bases, leaving 12 bases between them. CDR1 SGHTA and CDR2 FQGTGA come from the germline V gene. In DNA form, the CDR3 reads TGTGCCAGCAGAGGAACTGGGACCTATGGCTACACCTTC. Protein product: CASRGTGTYGYTF.

The chain joins TRBV19 to TRBJ1-5; D unresolved. V lost 4 bases to trimming and J lost 4 bases, with 14 bases between them. The CDR3 covers 15 residues. The germline V gene encodes CDR1 LNHDA and CDR2 SQIVND (reference sequence). In DNA form, the CDR3 reads TGTGCCAGTAGTACGCGCCCCTGGGAGAATCAGCCCCAGCATTTT. This encodes CASSTRPWENQPQHF.

This chain joins TRBV10-1 and TRBJ1-1, with TRBD1 as a possible D gene (6 bases). The CDR3 has 14 residues. CDR1 and CDR2 from the germline V gene are WNHNN and SYGVQD (reference sequence). The ends were cut back, 2 bases at V and 5 bases at J, with 12 bases in the middle. The CDR3 is CASSEISGDTEAFF. In DNA, the CDR3 is TGCGCCAGCAGTGAGATCTCAGGGGATACTGAAGCTTTCTTT.

The V gene is TRBV10-3, the J gene TRBJ2-6, with D perhaps TRBD1 (5 bases). The CDR3 spans 14 residues. Germline CDR1 is ENHRY and CDR2 is SYGVKD. Trimming removed 5 bases at V and 2 bases at J, with 7 bases between. DNA for the CDR3: TGTGCCATCAGTAGGGGTCCTGGGGCCAACGTCCTGACTTTC. It translates to CAISRGPGANVLTF.

The chain employs TRBV7-6 and TRBJ2-1, with 15 bases aligning to TRBD2. Germline CDR1 is SGHVS and CDR2 is FNYEAQ. J gave up 10 bases and V 1 base, and 11 bases lay outside the gene matches. The length of the CDR3 is 18 residues. Here the CDR3 DNA reads TGTGCCAGCAGCTTAGGCACCGGACTAGCGGGAGGGAACGGCGAGCAGTTCTTC. It yields the protein CASSLGTGLAGGNGEQFF.

This sequence joins TRBV5-6 and TRBJ1-2, with D possibly TRBD1 on 5 matching bases. The CDR3 consists of 14 residues. Between the trimmed V and J ends, which lost 4 bases and 4 bases, there was a span of 14 bases. Germline V gene data show CDR1 as SGHDT and CDR2 as YYEEEE. The CDR3, as DNA: TGTGCCAGCAGCCCCCCCGCAGGGACCTATGGCTACACCTTC. The encoded protein is CASSPPAGTYGYTF. Combining the CDR3 with reference TRBV5-6 and TRBJ1-2 gives the whole variable domain DAGVTQSPTHLIKTRGQQVTLRCSPKSGHDTVSWYQQALGQGPQFIFQYYEEEERQRGNFPDRFSGHQFPNYSSELNVNALLLGDSALYLCASSPPAGTYGYTFGSGTRLTVV.

The CDR3 nucleotides are TGTGCCAGCAGCCAAGATATCGGGGGCCACGAGCAGTACTTC. It specifies CASSQDIGGHEQYF. This rearrangement joins TRBV14 to TRBJ2-7; D might be TRBD1 or TRBD2, each matching 6 bases. There are 14 residues in the CDR3. Germline V gene data show CDR1 as SGHDN and CDR2 as FVKESK. Trimming stripped 0 bases from V and 5 bases from J, with 11 bases between.

V usage is TRBV7-8 and J usage is TRBJ1-3, with D possibly being TRBD1 (5 bases). Germline CDR1 reads SGHVS; CDR2 reads FQNEAQ. The CDR3 has 21 amino acids. Trimming pared 5 bases from V and 4 bases from J, leaving 33 bases between. Here the CDR3 reads CASSPPWYIDSSRDDGNTIYF. In nucleotides, the CDR3 is TGTGCCAGCAGCCCCCCGTGGTATATCGACTCGAGCAGGGATGACGGAAACACCATATATTTT.